This entry describes one T cell receptor beta chain. This sample stems from a study of blood T cell repertoires in COVID-19. Study in general: Researchers got acute and convalescent COVID-19 samples from the United States, Italy and Spain. PBMCs, B-cell-depleted T cells, or T cells were the source of the cDNA or gDNA that made up the material.

Germline V CDR1 and CDR2: MRHNA, SNTAGT. Trimming stripped 0 bases from V and 8 bases from J, with 13 bases between. The CDR3 contains 14 residues. Methods used by the authors: Amplification with reference gene primers provided the estimates of nucleated cell counts. Produced via immunoSEQ multiplex PCR; TCRdb's table is partial and in-frame only. The DNA gave D and trimming, while V, J and clone size come from that table. This table has roughly 170,000 clones, about nine tenths appearing once. Sequenced: peripheral blood. The rearrangement joins TRBV6-4 to TRBJ1-2, with D possibly matching TRBD1 (6 bases). The clonotype comes from a man between 65 and 79 years old with active or convalescent COVID-19. The CDR3 sequence is CASSDSWGGGGYTF. The CDR3, as DNA: TGTGCCAGCAGTGACTCCTGGGGGGGCGGAGGCTACACCTTC.